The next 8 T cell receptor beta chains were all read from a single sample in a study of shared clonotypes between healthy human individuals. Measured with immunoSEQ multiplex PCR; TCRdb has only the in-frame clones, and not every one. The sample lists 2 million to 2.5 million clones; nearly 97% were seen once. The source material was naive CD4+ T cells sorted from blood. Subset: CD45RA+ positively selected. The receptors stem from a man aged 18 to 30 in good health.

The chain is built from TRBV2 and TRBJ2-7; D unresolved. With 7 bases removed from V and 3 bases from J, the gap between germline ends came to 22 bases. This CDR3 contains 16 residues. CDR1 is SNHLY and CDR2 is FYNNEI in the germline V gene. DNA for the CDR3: TGTGCCAGCATCGCGTCCGGGCAGTTGGGGAACTACGAGCAGTACTTC. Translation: CASIASGQLGNYEQYF.

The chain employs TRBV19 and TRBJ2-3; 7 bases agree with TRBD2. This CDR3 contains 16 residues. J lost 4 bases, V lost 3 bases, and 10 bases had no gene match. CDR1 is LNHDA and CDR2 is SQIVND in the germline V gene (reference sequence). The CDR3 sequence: CASSIAAGVFADTQYF. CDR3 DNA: TGTGCCAGTAGTATCGCGGCGGGAGTATTTGCAGATACGCAGTATTTT.

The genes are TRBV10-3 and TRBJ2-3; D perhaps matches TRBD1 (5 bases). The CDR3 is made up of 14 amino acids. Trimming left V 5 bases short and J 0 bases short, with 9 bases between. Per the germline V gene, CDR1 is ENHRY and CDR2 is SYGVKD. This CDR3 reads CAISTGQSTDTQYF. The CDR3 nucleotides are TGTGCCATCAGTACCGGACAAAGCACAGATACGCAGTATTTT.

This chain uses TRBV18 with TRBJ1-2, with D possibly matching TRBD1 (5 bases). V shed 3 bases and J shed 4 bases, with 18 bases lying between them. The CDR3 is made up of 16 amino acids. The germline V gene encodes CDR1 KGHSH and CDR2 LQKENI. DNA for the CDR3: TGTGCCAGCTCACCTCCCTCGGGCAGGGTACCCTATGGCTACACCTTC. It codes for CASSPPSGRVPYGYTF.

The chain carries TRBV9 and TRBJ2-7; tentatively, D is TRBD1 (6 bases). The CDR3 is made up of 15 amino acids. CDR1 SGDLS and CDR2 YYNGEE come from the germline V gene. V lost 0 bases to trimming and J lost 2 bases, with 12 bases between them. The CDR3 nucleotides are TGTGCCAGCAGCGTAGCCGGGACAAACCCCTACGAGCAGTACTTC. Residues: CASSVAGTNPYEQYF.

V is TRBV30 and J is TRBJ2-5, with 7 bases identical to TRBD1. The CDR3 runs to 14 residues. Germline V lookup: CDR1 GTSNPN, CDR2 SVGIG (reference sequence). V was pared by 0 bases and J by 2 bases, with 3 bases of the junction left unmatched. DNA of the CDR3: TGTGCCTGGAGTGTAGGGGGACAGCAAGAGACCCAGTACTTC. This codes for CAWSVGGQQETQYF. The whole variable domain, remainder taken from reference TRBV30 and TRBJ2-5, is SQTIHQWPATLVQPVGSPLSLECTVEGTSNPNLYWYRQAAGRGLQLLFYSVGIGQISSEVPQNLSASRPQDRQFILSSKKLLLSDSGFYLCAWSVGGQQETQYFGPGTRLLVL.

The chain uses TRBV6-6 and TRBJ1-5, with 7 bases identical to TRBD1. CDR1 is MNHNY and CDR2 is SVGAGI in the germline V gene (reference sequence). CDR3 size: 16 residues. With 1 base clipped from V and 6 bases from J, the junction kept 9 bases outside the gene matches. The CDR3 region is CASSYLGRDSLQPQHF. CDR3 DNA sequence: TGTGCCAGCAGTTACTTAGGACGGGACAGTCTTCAGCCCCAGCATTTT.

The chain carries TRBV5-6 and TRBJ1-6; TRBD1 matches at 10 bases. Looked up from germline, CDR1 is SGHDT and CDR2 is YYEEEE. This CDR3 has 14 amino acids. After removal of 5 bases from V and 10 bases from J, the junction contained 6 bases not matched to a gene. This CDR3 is CASRAGTGVSPLHF. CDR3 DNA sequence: TGTGCCAGCAGGGCCGGGACAGGGGTCTCACCCCTCCACTTT.